These 32 T cell receptor beta chains originate from one sample sequenced in a study of blood T cell repertoires in COVID-19. TCRdb's table, derived via immunoSEQ multiplex PCR, lists solely in-frame clones and lacks some. In the table there are about 290,000 clones, under 90% of which are singletons. Sequencing used peripheral blood. The source is a woman aged 40 to 50 who had recovered from COVID-19.

This chain links TRBV5-6 with TRBJ1-2; D gene ambiguous. The CDR3 loop spans 14 amino acids. Germline V lookup: CDR1 SGHDT, CDR2 YYEEEE. Trimming shortened V by 1 base and J by 2 bases, and 9 bases separated the two germline ends. The CDR3 loop reads CASSLTGMNYGYTF. CDR3 nucleotide sequence: TGTGCCAGCAGCTTGACGGGGATGAACTATGGCTACACCTTC.

The genes are TRBV14 and TRBJ2-5, with TRBD2 as a possible D gene (5 bases). Trimming pared 1 base from V and 5 bases from J, leaving 17 bases between. Germline CDR1 and CDR2: SGHDN and FVKESK. The CDR3 runs to 16 residues. The CDR3 sequence is CASSQVGRTARETQYF. As DNA, the CDR3 is TGTGCCAGCAGCCAAGTGGGTCGGACTGCGCGCGAGACCCAGTACTTC.

The gene calls are TRBV5-1 and TRBJ1-4, with TRBD1 matching 11 bases. Losses at the gene ends were 3 bases for V and 8 bases for J; bases not matched to a gene: 9. CDR1 SGHRS and CDR2 YFSETQ come from the germline V gene. The CDR3 is 16 residues long. The chain's CDR3 is CASSSGQGAVREKLFF. The CDR3 DNA follows: TGCGCCAGCAGCTCCGGACAGGGGGCCGTAAGGGAAAAACTGTTTTTT.

The chain recombines TRBV5-6 with TRBJ2-7; 10 bases agree with TRBD2. J gave up 9 bases and V 0 bases, and 12 bases lay outside the gene matches. Germline V CDR1 and CDR2: SGHDT, YYEEEE. CDR3 length equals 16 residues. The CDR3 DNA is TGTGCCAGCAGCTTGGGTCGGGCTAGCGGGAGTGCGGTGCAGTACTTC. It codes for CASSLGRASGSAVQYF.

This rearrangement joins TRBV7-9 to TRBJ2-3, with 8 bases aligning to TRBD1. CDR1 SEHNR and CDR2 FQNEAQ come from the germline V gene (reference sequence). Losses at the gene ends were 4 bases for V and 4 bases for J; bases not matched to a gene: 7. This CDR3 has 15 residues. The CDR3 DNA reads TGTGCCAGCAGCTCCTGGACAGGGTCGTCAGATACGCAGTATTTT. Translating gives CASSSWTGSSDTQYF. Drawing the rest from reference TRBV7-9 and TRBJ2-3, the complete variable domain is DTGVSQNPRHKITKRGQNVTFRCDPISEHNRLYWYRQTLGQGPEFLTYFQNEAQLEKSRLLSDRFSAERPKGSFSTLEIQRTEQGDSAMYLCASSSWTGSSDTQYFGPGTRLTVL.

As regards this clone: A much larger clone is a single base away; this may be a read error. The same CDR3 arises from other DNA sequences in this sample as well. The rearrangement joins TRBV11-2 to TRBJ2-7; D not certain. Germline V lookup: CDR1 SGHAT, CDR2 FQNNGV. The CDR3 covers 12 residues. Trimming cost V 4 bases and J 0 bases, with 4 bases left between them. As DNA, the CDR3 is TGTGCCAGCAGCTCCAGCTCCTACGAGCAGTACTTC. It codes for CASSSSSYEQYF.

The V and J genes are TRBV6-1 and TRBJ2-7; 7 nucleotides align to TRBD2. CDR3 length equals 14 residues. J gave up 2 bases and V 1 base, and 2 bases lay outside the gene matches. The germline CDR1 and CDR2 sequences are MNHNS and SASEGT. As DNA, the CDR3 is TGTGCCAGCAGTGAAGTAGCGGGCCCCTACGAGCAGTACTTC. Translation: CASSEVAGPYEQYF.

This chain connects TRBV30 to TRBJ1-1; 7 bases align to TRBD1. Germline trimming cut 1 base from V and 1 base from J; bases unmatched to any gene: 3. CDR1 GTSNPN and CDR2 SVGIG come from the germline V gene (reference sequence). The CDR3 contains 14 residues. The CDR3 DNA sequence: TGTGCCTGGAGTGGGGACAGTCGGAACACTGAAGCTTTCTTT. Its protein is CAWSGDSRNTEAFF.

This clone was detected only once. V and J are TRBV7-9 and TRBJ2-7; the match to TRBD1 covers 8 bases. The CDR3 sequence is 15 residues long. V was clipped by 3 bases and J by 4 bases; unmatched bases: 8. CDR1 and CDR2 (germline): SEHNR, FQNEAQ (reference sequence). The CDR3 loop reads CASSFLTGDAYEQYF. The CDR3 nucleotides read TGTGCCAGCAGCTTCCTGACAGGGGATGCGTACGAGCAGTACTTC. Full variable domain (outside the CDR3, taken from reference TRBV7-9 and TRBJ2-7): DTGVSQNPRHKITKRGQNVTFRCDPISEHNRLYWYRQTLGQGPEFLTYFQNEAQLEKSRLLSDRFSAERPKGSFSTLEIQRTEQGDSAMYLCASSFLTGDAYEQYFGPGTRLTVT.

The J gene is TRBJ2-7, the V gene TRBV10-3; the match to TRBD2 covers 9 bases. The V segment lost 0 bases and the J segment 3 bases; nucleotides outside the gene matches: 3. The CDR3 runs to 15 residues. Germline CDR1 and CDR2: ENHRY and SYGVKD. CDR3 amino acids: CAISESSGRNYEQYF. In DNA form, the CDR3 reads TGTGCCATCAGTGAGTCTAGCGGGAGAAACTACGAGCAGTACTTC.

J is TRBJ1-4 and V is TRBV5-5, with 7 bases identical to TRBD1. Trimming cost V 2 bases and J 5 bases; bases outside gene matches: 6. CDR1 SGHKS and CDR2 YYEKEE come from the germline V gene (reference sequence). The CDR3 is 15 amino acids. CDR3 protein: CASSFGDRENEKLFF. CDR3 sequence (DNA): TGTGCCAGCAGCTTTGGGGACAGAGAAAATGAAAAACTGTTTTTT.

This clone was seen more than once but under ten times. V and J are TRBV2 and TRBJ2-7, with D maybe TRBD2 (6 bases). Looked up from germline, CDR1 is SNHLY and CDR2 is FYNNEI. V was clipped by 7 bases and J by 4 bases, with 11 bases between them. CDR3 length equals 12 residues. The CDR3 DNA is TGTGCCAGCATTTGGGGACTTTACGAGCAGTACTTC. Its translation is CASIWGLYEQYF.

This CDR3 is CASSSTGGSSYNSPLHF. In nucleotides, the CDR3 is TGTGCCAGCAGCTCAACAGGGGGCAGCTCCTATAATTCACCCCTCCACTTT. The chain couples TRBV5-5 to TRBJ1-6; 9 bases align to TRBD1. The CDR3 has 17 amino acids. CDR1 and CDR2 (germline): SGHKS, YYEKEE (reference sequence). J gave up 0 bases and V 3 bases, and 4 bases lay outside the gene matches.

The chain combines TRBV14 with TRBJ2-5, with no clear D. The CDR3 runs to 15 residues. Looked up from germline, CDR1 is SGHDN and CDR2 is FVKESK. The V and J ends lost 3 bases and 0 bases respectively, with 11 bases between them. The CDR3 DNA reads TGTGCCAGCAGCCAGGGCGCAGTCTACCAAGAGACCCAGTACTTC. Its protein product is CASSQGAVYQETQYF.

This rearrangement joins TRBV9 to TRBJ1-2; no firm D call. The CDR3 has 13 residues. Trimming stripped 0 bases from V and 4 bases from J, with 7 bases between. CDR1 is SGDLS and CDR2 is YYNGEE in the germline V gene. In nucleotides, the CDR3 is TGTGCCAGCAGCGTAGGATTTAGCTATGGCTACACCTTC. This sequence encodes CASSVGFSYGYTF. Full variable domain (rest looked up from reference TRBV9 and TRBJ1-2): DSGVTQTPKHLITATGQRVTLRCSPRSGDLSVYWYQQSLDQGLQFLIQYYNGEERAKGNILERFSAQQFPDLHSELNLSSLELGDSALYFCASSVGFSYGYTFGSGTRLTVV.

This clone was detected only a few times. The chain recombines TRBV2 with TRBJ1-1; 8 bases are shared with TRBD1. The V and J ends lost 4 bases and 0 bases, in that order; junction bases with no gene match: 4. The CDR3 runs to 15 residues. The germline CDR1 and CDR2 sequences are SNHLY and FYNNEI. The CDR3 nucleotides read TGTGCCAGCAGTGCCCGGGACAGGATGAACACTGAAGCTTTCTTT. Protein sequence: CASSARDRMNTEAFF.

The chain recombines TRBV11-2 with TRBJ2-5; 9 nucleotides match TRBD1. Germline CDR1 is SGHAT and CDR2 is FQNNGV. Germline trimming cut 8 bases from V and 3 bases from J; bases unmatched to any gene: 4. The CDR3 has 13 residues. The DNA of the CDR3 is TGTGCCAGCCACGGACAGGGGAAAGAGACCCAGTACTTC. As protein: CASHGQGKETQYF.

The rearrangement joins TRBV9 to TRBJ2-1; 9 positions match TRBD1. The germline CDR1 and CDR2 sequences are SGDLS and YYNGEE. V shed 4 bases, J shed 3 bases, and the junction held 11 bases outside the gene matches. The CDR3 contains 17 residues. This CDR3 is CASSPNRGQTLYNEQFF. The CDR3 region has the DNA TGTGCCAGCAGCCCAAACAGGGGGCAAACTCTCTACAATGAGCAGTTCTTC.

Remarks on this clone: Sequence at one end of the junction differs from germline and may be a read error. The V call is TRBV6-1, the J call TRBJ2-7; TRBD1 aligns across 9 bases. CDR3 size: 16 residues. Germline lookup yields CDR1 MNHNS and CDR2 SASEGT. Here the CDR3 DNA reads TGTGCCAGCAGTCAAGCCTGGGGACAGGGTGGCTACGAGCAGTACTTC. Its protein is CASSQAWGQGGYEQYF.

The chain recombines TRBV27 with TRBJ1-1, with TRBD1 matching 11 bases. J gave up 6 bases and V 5 bases, and 8 bases lay outside the gene matches. The germline CDR1 and CDR2 sequences are MNHEY and SMNVEV (reference sequence). This CDR3 is 15 amino acids long. The CDR3 reads CASSTGQGAGAEAFF. CDR3 bases: TGTGCCAGCAGTACCGGACAGGGGGCAGGAGCTGAAGCTTTCTTT.

This chain links TRBV19 with TRBJ2-6; D remains unclear. The CDR3 extends over 16 amino acids. Trimming left V 0 bases short and J 0 bases short, with 6 bases between. Germline lookup yields CDR1 LNHDA and CDR2 SQIVND (reference sequence). In DNA form, the CDR3 reads TGTGCCAGTAGTATAGATCTGTACTCTGGGGCCAACGTCCTGACTTTC. As protein: CASSIDLYSGANVLTF.

The CDR3 DNA reads TGTGCCAGCAGCCTCGGGACACCTTATTATGGCTACACCTTC. Amino acids: CASSLGTPYYGYTF. The chain is built from TRBV5-4 and TRBJ1-2, with a weak D call TRBD1 (6 bases). The V end was cut by 4 bases, the J end by 5 bases, with 15 bases between. From germline, CDR1 is SGHNT and CDR2 YYREEE (reference sequence). This CDR3 region has 14 residues. Full variable domain (remainder filled in from reference TRBV5-4 and TRBJ1-2): ETGVTQSPTHLIKTRGQQVTLRCSSQSGHNTVSWYQQALGQGPQFIFQYYREEENGRGNFPPRFSGLQFPNYSSELNVNALELDDSALYLCASSLGTPYYGYTFGSGTRLTVV.

The rearrangement joins TRBV7-9 to TRBJ2-2; perhaps TRBD1 as D (5 bases). Germline loops: CDR1 SEHNR, CDR2 FQNEAQ (reference sequence). V was cut by 4 bases and J by 0 bases, with 15 bases left in between. CDR3 length: 17 amino acids. CDR3 sequence: CASSSPQGGANTGELFF. The CDR3 DNA reads TGTGCCAGCAGCTCCCCTCAGGGCGGTGCGAACACCGGGGAGCTGTTTTTT.

There are a few counts of this clone. The chain uses TRBV7-2 and TRBJ2-3; 9 bases line up with TRBD2. The CDR3 has 17 residues. CDR1 and CDR2 from the germline V gene are SGHTA and FQGNSA. The junction had 13 bases not matched to a gene; V was cut back by 5 bases and J by 4 bases. The CDR3 DNA follows: TGTGCCAGCAGCGCGATGGTTTTTAGCGGGAGCTCAGATACGCAGTATTTT. It specifies CASSAMVFSGSSDTQYF. Combining the CDR3 with reference TRBV7-2 and TRBJ2-3 gives the whole variable domain GAGVSQSPSNKVTEKGKDVELRCDPISGHTALYWYRQSLGQGLEFLIYFQGNSAPDKSGLPSDRFSAERTGGSVSTLTIQRTQQEDSAVYLCASSAMVFSGSSDTQYFGPGTRLTVL.

This chain links TRBV21-1 with TRBJ2-5; the D call of TRBD1 is as the table states it, not checked on the DNA. TRBV21-1 is a recognized pseudogene. The CDR3 runs 16 residues. The CDR3 region has the DNA TGTGCCAGCAGCAATTCCCGACAGGCACCCCAAGAGACCCAGTACTTC. Amino acids: CASSNSRQAPQETQYF.

The chain is built from TRBV9 and TRBJ1-5, with D perhaps TRBD1 (6 bases). Germline V gene data show CDR1 as SGDLS and CDR2 as YYNGEE. Trimming took off 0 bases at V and 4 bases at J, with 23 bases between the two ends. The CDR3 length is 19 residues. CDR3 nucleotide sequence: TGTGCCAGCAGCGTAGTTCCCAAGGTCCGGGGGGCGCGTAATCAGCCCCAGCATTTT. Translated, it gives CASSVVPKVRGARNQPQHF.

The chain recombines TRBV24-1 with TRBJ2-3; 11 bases fit TRBD2. Germline V lookup: CDR1 KGHDR, CDR2 SFDVKD. The V and J ends lost 5 bases and 1 base, in that order; junction bases with no gene match: 4. The CDR3 has 16 residues. The CDR3 nucleotides read TGTGCCACCAGTGTCCGGGGACTAGCGGGCACAGATACGCAGTATTTT. As protein: CATSVRGLAGTDTQYF.

CDR3 protein: CASSSSGQPPQHGYTF. The CDR3 region has the DNA TGTGCCAGCAGCTCAAGCGGACAGCCGCCCCAGCATGGCTACACCTTC. The rearrangement uses TRBV7-9 and TRBJ1-2, with D possibly being TRBD1 (6 bases). This CDR3 spans 16 amino acids. The V and J ends lost 4 bases and 6 bases respectively, with 21 bases between them. Germline V gives CDR1 SEHNR, CDR2 FQNEAQ (reference sequence).

This clone was found a few times. This chain uses TRBV15 with TRBJ1-3; 7 bases are a match to TRBD1. Trimming removed 4 bases from V and 2 bases from J; junction bases left unmatched: 5. Germline V gene data show CDR1 as LNHNV and CDR2 as YYDKDF (reference sequence). The CDR3 is made up of 15 amino acids. CDR3 sequence: CATSTDRDPGNTIYF. In nucleotides, the CDR3 is TGTGCCACCAGCACCGACAGGGACCCTGGAAACACCATATATTTT.

V gene TRBV24-1 combines with J gene TRBJ2-1; D may be TRBD1 (6 bases). Germline V CDR1 and CDR2: KGHDR, SFDVKD. The CDR3 consists of 11 residues. Trimming took 4 bases from V and 12 from J, leaving 9 bases between them. This CDR3 reads CATSEGAGQFF. The CDR3 nucleotides are TGTGCCACCAGTGAGGGGGCAGGGCAGTTCTTC.

The chain joins TRBV3-1 (or the pseudogene TRBV3-2) to TRBJ2-1; 9 bases map to TRBD2. The CDR3 totals 17 residues. CDR1 LGHDT and CDR2 YNNKEL come from the germline V gene (reference sequence). V shed 0 bases and J 3 bases; nucleotides not matched to a gene: 6. The DNA of the CDR3 is TGTGCCAGCAGCCAAGATACGCTAGCGGGATTCTACAATGAGCAGTTCTTC. Amino acids: CASSQDTLAGFYNEQFF.

The chain uses TRBV2 and TRBJ2-1; TRBD2 matches 8 bases. CDR1 SNHLY and CDR2 FYNNEI come from the germline V gene. This CDR3 has 15 amino acids. Trimming cost V 4 bases and J 6 bases; bases outside gene matches: 8. The chain's CDR3 is CASSVESGGSNEQFF. The DNA of the CDR3 is TGTGCCAGCAGTGTCGAATCGGGAGGGAGCAATGAGCAGTTCTTC.